This T cell receptor beta chain emerged from a study of T cells in Graves' hyperthyroidism and ophthalmopathy. Study in general: Once the initial diagnosis was made, peripheral blood was obtained before any treatment.

Exclusions: uncontrolled infection, other autoimmune disease, pregnancy, lactation. This clonotype was detected many times. Its antigen is not identified. Overall study results and limits: In validation, the model predicted ophthalmopathy. These predictions came a median about 6 months before onset.

Amplification targeted TCR beta CDR3 regions from RNA transcripts. The HTBI primer set drove a first-round RT-PCR of the TCR CDR3. Using its own MiXCR run on the multiplex PCR reads, TCRdb lists one record per CDR3 protein. The table shows 400,000 to 600,000 distinct CDR3 sequences, with less than 25% occurring only once. The sample consisted of blood. This TCR derives from a man aged 18 to 29 with Graves' hyperthyroidism.

The CDR3 loop is CASSLWSEKLFF. The DNA of the CDR3 is TGTGCCAGCAGTTTGTGGAGCGAAAAACTGTTTTTT. The chain carries TRBV28 and TRBJ1-4; D ambiguous. Germline V gene sequence: CDR1 MDHEN, CDR2 SYDVKM. CDR3 size: 12 residues. V was pared by 3 bases and J by 8 bases, with 7 bases between.